This T cell receptor (beta chain) was obtained from a study of cytomegalovirus exposure and HLA in healthy donors. It was with 60 Vbeta and 13 Jbeta primers that the PCR ran. The table came from immunoSEQ multiplex PCR; TCRdb's copy has only in-frame clones and leaves some out. Among about 120,000 clones listed, about four fifths were seen once. For this clone: Its antigen is as yet unknown.

The V end lost 1 base, the J end lost 7 bases, and 8 bases lay between the germline ends. The CDR3 has 12 residues. Germline CDR1 reads SGHRS; CDR2 reads YFSETQ. Overall study findings and caveats: The authors later linked a missense DCLRE1C variant to TCR beta V- and J-gene trimming. Despite most TCR sequences being rare, some public TCRs occurred in many donors.

Sequenced sample: PBMCs. This chain links TRBV5-1 with TRBJ1-2; D call uncertain. The receptor's source is a female donor in good health and CMV-seropositive. The CDR3 region has the DNA TGCGCCAGCAGCTTGTCAGCGGGTGGCTACACCTTC. Protein: CASSLSAGGYTF.